Listed here is a single TCR beta chain. Its target is unknown. At one of its ends the junction is not consistent with the germline gene, which may arise from a read error. The analysis combined second doses at about 4 or about 12 weeks. Sequencing used immunoSEQ multiplex PCR; TCRdb keeps in-frame clones, though not all of them. The sample comprises approximately 130,000 clones, nearly 90% of which are singletons, and approximately 9.4% rests with the top ten. The source of the sample is a study of T cell responses to AZD1222 COVID-19 vaccine. Study results and limitations: Receipt of two AZD1222 doses was followed by a rise in Spike-specific TCR breadth and depth. Unmutated regions of variants are reportedly targeted by nearly half of spike-specific TCRs. Donors, mostly white British, included more females; clonal diversity was possibly underestimated.

This CDR3 spans 18 amino acids. Germline V CDR1 and CDR2: LGHDT, YNNKEL (reference sequence). The genes are TRBV3-1 (or the pseudogene TRBV3-2) and TRBJ2-5, with 11 bases identical to TRBD2. This TCR derives from an adult who received the AZD1222 COVID-19 vaccine. The sequenced sample was peripheral blood, obtained 28 days after the second AZD1222 dose. As DNA, the CDR3 is TGTGCCAGCAGCCAAGTTTCGGTACAGCTTAGCGGGGGGGCAACCTCTAACTTC. Translation gives CASSQVSVQLSGGATSNF.